This TCR beta chain was recovered during a study of blood T cell repertoires in COVID-19. The wider study: Material from acute and convalescent COVID-19 was sourced from the United States, Italy and Spain. PBMCs, B-cell-depleted T cells, or T cells were the source of the cDNA or gDNA that made up the material.

Everyone who took part was about 18 to 90 years old, and they came from 20 to 25 US areas. Self-reported history from a screening survey and questionnaire set each donor's cohort. This clone has just a few counts. Using immunoSEQ multiplex PCR, the repertoire was profiled, and TCRdb retains in-frame clones only, with some absent. This table holds a few hundred thousand clones, approximately 85% found once. The CDR3 spans 20 residues. J was trimmed by 10 bases and V by 2 bases; bases with no gene match: 25. The V gene's germline CDR1 is ENHRY and CDR2 SYGVKD. Sequenced sample: PBMCs or T cells enriched from blood (not recorded which). The chain recombines TRBV10-3 with TRBJ1-4; TRBD1 matches at 7 bases. The TCR originated in a woman aged 25 to 39 who had recovered from COVID-19. CDR3 bases: TGTGCCATCAGTGAGACCGGGACAGTCATCGGGGCTTTCGAGGCGGGAAAACTGTTTTTT. This gives the protein CAISETGTVIGAFEAGKLFF.